This T cell receptor (beta chain) was documented in a study of CD8+ T cells in alopecia areata. Study-wide context: Treatment comprised oral tofacitinib, 5 to 10 mg twice daily, in treated patients. Study-level findings and limits: Higher clonality and more expanded CD8+ clones appeared in lesional than normal scalp. Scalp sequencing captures resident alphabeta T cells of normal skin too.

This clone turned up a few times. Its matching antigen is unknown. The CDR3 sequence is 15 residues long. V gave up 1 base and J gave up 2 bases, with 9 bases separating them. Looked up from germline, CDR1 is SSHAT and CDR2 is FNYEAQ (reference sequence). TCR sequencing used cDNA made by reverse transcription of extracted RNA. Sequenced by immunoSEQ multiplex PCR; TCRdb stores in-frame clones only, minus some. The sample yields roughly 130,000 clones, approximately 58% seen once. The sequence came from a human donor with alopecia areata. The V and J genes are TRBV7-7 and TRBJ1-3, with D maybe TRBD1 (5 bases). This specimen was CD4+ T cells sorted from blood, taken at week 0. The CDR3 nucleotides are TGTGCCAGCAGCTTAGGCCCGGGGGCTGGAAACACCATATATTTT. The encoded protein is CASSLGPGAGNTIYF.